This entry concerns a single T cell receptor beta chain. The sample comes from a study of blood T cell repertoires in COVID-19. Study background: Researchers got acute and convalescent COVID-19 samples from the United States, Italy and Spain.

Per the authors' pipeline: Estimates of nucleated cell counts were drawn from the amplification of reference gene primers. Clones were sequenced by immunoSEQ multiplex PCR, and TCRdb holds only the in-frame ones, with some missing. V, J and clone size are taken as reported in that table, and D and trimming were inferred from the DNA itself. The table records 240,000 or so clones, about 90% of them present only once. From germline, CDR1 is LNHDA and CDR2 SQIVND (reference sequence). CDR3 length: 20 residues. Losses at the gene ends were 4 bases for V and 0 bases for J; bases not matched to a gene: 15.

V and J are TRBV19 and TRBJ2-2; 9 bases align to TRBD1. Source material: peripheral blood. This TCR derives from a man aged 55 to 70 who had recovered from COVID-19. The CDR3 region has the DNA TGTGCCAGTAGTAGGCCCCCAACAGGGGGCGTAGCAGCGAACACCGGGGAGCTGTTTTTT. Translation: CASSRPPTGGVAANTGELFF.